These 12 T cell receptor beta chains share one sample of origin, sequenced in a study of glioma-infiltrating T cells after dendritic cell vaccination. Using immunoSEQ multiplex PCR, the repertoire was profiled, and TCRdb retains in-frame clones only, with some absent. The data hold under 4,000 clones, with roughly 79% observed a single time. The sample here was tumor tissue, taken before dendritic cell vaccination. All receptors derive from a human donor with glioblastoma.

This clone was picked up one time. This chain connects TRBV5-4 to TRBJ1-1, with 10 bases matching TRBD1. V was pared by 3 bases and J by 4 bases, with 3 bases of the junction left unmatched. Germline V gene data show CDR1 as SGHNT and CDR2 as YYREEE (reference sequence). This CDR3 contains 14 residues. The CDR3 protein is CASSWGTGVTEAFF. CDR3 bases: TGTGCCAGCAGCTGGGGGACAGGGGTCACTGAAGCTTTCTTT.

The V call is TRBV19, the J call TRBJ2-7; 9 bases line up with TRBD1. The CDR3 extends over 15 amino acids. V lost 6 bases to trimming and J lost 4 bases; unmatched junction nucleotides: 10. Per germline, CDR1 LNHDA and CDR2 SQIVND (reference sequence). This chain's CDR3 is CASRVKEQGAYEQYF. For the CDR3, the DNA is TGTGCCAGTAGGGTAAAGGAACAGGGGGCTTACGAGCAGTACTTC. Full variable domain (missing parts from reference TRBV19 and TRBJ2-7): DGGITQSPKYLFRKEGQNVTLSCEQNLNHDAMYWYRQDPGQGLRLIYYSQIVNDFQKGDIAEGYSVSREKKESFPLTVTSAQKNPTAFYLCASRVKEQGAYEQYFGPGTRLTVT.

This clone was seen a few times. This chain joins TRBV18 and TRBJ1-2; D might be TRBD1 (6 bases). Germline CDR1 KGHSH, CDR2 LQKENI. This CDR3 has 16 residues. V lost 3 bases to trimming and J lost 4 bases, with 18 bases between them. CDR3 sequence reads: CASSPEEISGAYGYTF. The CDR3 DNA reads TGTGCCAGCTCACCCGAAGAAATATCAGGGGCCTATGGCTACACCTTC.

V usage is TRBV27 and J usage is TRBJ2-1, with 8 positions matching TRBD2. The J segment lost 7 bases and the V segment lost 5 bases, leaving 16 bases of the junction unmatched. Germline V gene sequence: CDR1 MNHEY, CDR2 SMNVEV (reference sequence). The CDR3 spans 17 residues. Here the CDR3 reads CASSPSPGTRIGNEQFF. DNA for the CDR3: TGTGCCAGCAGTCCCAGCCCAGGGACTAGGATTGGTAATGAGCAGTTCTTC.

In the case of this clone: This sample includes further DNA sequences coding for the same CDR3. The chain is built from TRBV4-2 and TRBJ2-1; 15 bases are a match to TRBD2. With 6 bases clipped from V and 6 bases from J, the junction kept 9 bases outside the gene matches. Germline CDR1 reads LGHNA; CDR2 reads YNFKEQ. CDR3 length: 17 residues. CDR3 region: CASSLGLAGGALNEQFF. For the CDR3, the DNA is TGTGCCAGCAGTCTTGGACTAGCGGGGGGGGCCCTCAATGAGCAGTTCTTC.

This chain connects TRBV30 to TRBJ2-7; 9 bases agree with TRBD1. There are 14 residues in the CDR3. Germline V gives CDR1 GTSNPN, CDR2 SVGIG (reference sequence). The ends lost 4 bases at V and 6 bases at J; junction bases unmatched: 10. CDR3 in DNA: TGTGCCTGGACTCCGCACAGGGGGCTTTCCGAGCAGTACTTC. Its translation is CAWTPHRGLSEQYF.

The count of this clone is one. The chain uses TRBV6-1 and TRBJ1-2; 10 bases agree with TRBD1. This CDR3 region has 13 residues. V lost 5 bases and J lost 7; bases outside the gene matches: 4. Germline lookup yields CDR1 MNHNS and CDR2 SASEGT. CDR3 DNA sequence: TGTGCCAGCAGTCCTGGACAGGGGGTTGGCTACACCTTC. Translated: CASSPGQGVGYTF.

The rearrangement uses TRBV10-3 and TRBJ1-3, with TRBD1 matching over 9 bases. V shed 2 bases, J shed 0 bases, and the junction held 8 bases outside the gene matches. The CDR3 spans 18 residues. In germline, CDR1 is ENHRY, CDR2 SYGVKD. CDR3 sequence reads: CAISEGGQGANSGNTIYF. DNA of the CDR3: TGTGCCATCAGTGAGGGGGGACAGGGCGCAAACTCTGGAAACACCATATATTTT.

CDR3 sequence reads: CASSERGDRGRLDTEAFF. CDR3 sequence (DNA): TGTGCCAGCAGTGAAAGGGGGGACAGGGGGCGCTTGGACACTGAAGCTTTCTTT. The V and J genes are TRBV6-1 and TRBJ1-1, with TRBD1 identical over 12 bases. V was pared by 2 bases and J by 3 bases, with 10 bases of the junction left unmatched. The CDR3 totals 18 residues. Germline V CDR1 and CDR2: MNHNS, SASEGT.

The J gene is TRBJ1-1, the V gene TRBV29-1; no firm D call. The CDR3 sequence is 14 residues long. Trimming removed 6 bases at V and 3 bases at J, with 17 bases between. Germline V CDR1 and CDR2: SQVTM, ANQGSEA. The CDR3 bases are TGCAGCGTATCTCCCGGGATAACATACACTGAAGCTTTCTTT. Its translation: CSVSPGITYTEAFF.

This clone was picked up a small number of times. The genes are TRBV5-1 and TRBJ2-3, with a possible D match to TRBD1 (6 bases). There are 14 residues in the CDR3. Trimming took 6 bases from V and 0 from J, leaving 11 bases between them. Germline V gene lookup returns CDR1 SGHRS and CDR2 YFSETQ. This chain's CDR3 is CASTDRTSTDTQYF. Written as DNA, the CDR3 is TGCGCCAGCACCGACAGGACTAGCACAGATACGCAGTATTTT.

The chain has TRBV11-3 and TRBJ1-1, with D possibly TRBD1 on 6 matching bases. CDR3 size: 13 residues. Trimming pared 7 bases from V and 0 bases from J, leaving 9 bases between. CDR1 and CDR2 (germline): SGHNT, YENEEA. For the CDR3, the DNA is TGTGCCAGCACCGACAGGCTGAACACTGAAGCTTTCTTT. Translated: CASTDRLNTEAFF.